The T cell receptor (beta chain) under discussion was sequenced for a study of CD8 T cells in Susac syndrome (dated by TCRdb to about 2019). At the level of the whole study: The study used repertoire sequencing to test whether antigen drove CD8+ T cell activation and differentiation in Susac syndrome. The study compared CD8+ T cell repertoire clonality among roughly 12 healthy donors, around 14 Susac syndrome patients and 15 or so multiple sclerosis patients.

V loses 4 bases, J loses 11 bases, and the germline ends lie 26 bases apart. The CDR3, cysteine through phenylalanine, is 16 amino acids long. Only the CDR3 DNA is retained, 48 bases long and in frame from the first base. The germline V gene (reference sequence) gives CDR1 as LGHDT and CDR2 as YNNKEL. Details on this clonotype: The target of this receptor is not known. The input lacks base qualities; no much larger clone sits a single base away.

RNA was extracted with the RNeasy kit and 0.5 to 1 ug was reverse transcribed using random hexamers. The immunoSEQ multiplex PCR assay, covering 54 Vbeta and 13 Jbeta segments, was used to amplify TCR beta CDR3 regions. To correct PCR amplification bias, a synthetic template baseline was used for both primer optimization and computational correction. Processing in the source paper ran as follows. Reads were assigned to V, D and J genes according to IMGT and analyzed in immunoSEQ Analyzer, with only productive sequences retained. Clonality was computed as one minus Shannon entropy normalized by log2 of the number of productive unique sequences. For each patient and control, public and private clones were evaluated among the 100 most prevalent clones. A clone was defined as Susac-specific if it was absent from the healthy and MS cohorts, from some 980 published viral clones and from other ImmuneACCESS disease sequences. Through fastp at Q25 and MiXCR, TCRdb rebuilt clones from the public reads, retaining in-frame beta chains. Every entry covers one CDR3 protein and lists the most common genes and DNA from its rows. These V and J calls are TCRdb output, not the study's own analysis. Present in this sample are about 73,000 distinct CDR3 sequences, about 95% of which were seen just once. The biggest ten clones account for approximately 0.4% of the sample.

High-throughput TCR beta sequencing profiled peripheral blood CD8+ and CD4+ T cells from healthy donors, Susac syndrome patients and multiple sclerosis patients. The multiple sclerosis controls were treatment-naive patients who had stable or active relapsing-remitting disease and met the revised McDonald criteria. CD8+ TEMRA cells were enriched by FACS, while bulk CD8+ and CD4+ T cells were purified by magnetic negative isolation. Blood was collected in EDTA tubes and processed within 24 hours, with PBMCs isolated through density gradient centrifugation. PBMCs intended for TCR sequencing were cryopreserved in liquid nitrogen and were subsequently thawed in a 37 degrees C water bath. The sorted or isolated CD4+, CD8+ and CD8+ TEMRA cells had a purity of 90% or higher. General findings and caveats noted by the study authors: The study acknowledged that relatively few individuals were included in the TCR sequencing and HLA analysis.

The source material was CD8+ T cells from PBMCs. The TCR comes from a human donor with multiple sclerosis. The sequence is built from TRBV3-1 and TRBJ1-1; D gene: possibly TRBD1, on 5 matching bases. Here is the DNA: TGTGCCAGCAGCCTGGTATTGGGGCCGGAGACCGCTGGGGCTTTCTTT. It is translated as CASSLVLGPETAGAFF.